This entry features one T cell receptor beta chain sequence. These data come from a study of blood T cell repertoires in COVID-19. Study in general: Samples taken during acute and convalescent COVID-19 were collected in the United States, Italy and Spain. Sources were T cells, B-cell-depleted T cells, or PBMCs; the material itself was cDNA or gDNA.

Original data processing: Reference gene primers were amplified, and this amplification served to estimate nucleated cell counts. Using immunoSEQ multiplex PCR, the repertoire was profiled, and TCRdb retains in-frame clones only, with some absent. The DNA was the basis for D and trimming; V, J and clone size are from that table. Of a few hundred thousand clones in the sample, 88% are singletons; the top ten hold roughly an eighth. CDR3 size: 14 residues. V was pared by 5 bases and J by 1 base, with 11 bases between. CDR1 is MDHEN, CDR2 SYDVKM, per germline. The sample comprised peripheral blood. The chain employs TRBV28 and TRBJ1-1; D call uncertain. The TCR sequence derives from a woman aged 50 to 65 with COVID-19, enrolled during active disease. This CDR3 reads CASSRGGPNTEAFF. CDR3 bases: TGTGCCAGCAGTCGGGGAGGGCCGAACACTGAAGCTTTCTTT.